Listed here is a single T cell receptor beta chain. Its antigen is not yet known. No clone much larger than this one lies a single base away; base qualities are absent. The sample is drawn from a study of blood T cell repertoires in COVID-19 (dated by TCRdb to the early 2020s). Study-level background: Samples from collaborators originated in the United States, Italy and Spain and spanned both the acute and convalescent phases of COVID-19. The material from the prospective study consisted of cDNA or gDNA derived from T cells, B-cell-depleted T cells, or PBMCs. The dataset comprised deeply sampled blood TCRbeta repertoires from subjects exposed to, actively infected with, or recovered from COVID-19. The repertoires were made available in a free public database intended to serve as a resource for research on the immune response to SARS-CoV-2. The samples were drawn from the first 160 participants of the ongoing ImmuneRACE study and from more than 1,000 subjects provided by 6 global collaborators. Nearly every sample came with metadata listing a de-identified subject ID, COVID-19 status, age in years and sex. Where HLA class I and class II types were available, the types were taken from metadata supplied by the sample provider, not from assay-based typing. The investigation overall reported the following: The quantity of clinical and demographic metadata differed by source and by participant and was supplied without curation.

TCRbeta CDR3 regions were amplified from genomic DNA using the immunoSEQ Assay, a bias-controlled multiplex PCR. Under the source paper's analysis protocol: Nucleated cell counts per sample were estimated from amplification of reference gene primers within the assay. To quantify the absolute abundance of each unique TCRbeta CDR3 rearrangement, sequence reads were collapsed and filtered. For each sample, productive Simpson clonality was calculated as the square root of Simpson's diversity index over productive rearrangements. TCRdb provides this immuneACCESS table in a form limited to in-frame rearrangements. Some clones are lacking; in checked studies, under half of them reflect an unresolved V gene, and why the rest are absent is not known. The V and J calls and clone size come from that table; D and trimming were worked out from the DNA. This sample comprises some 380,000 clones, 81% of them detected only once. More than 0.95% of the sample is in the top ten clones.

Collaborating institutions collected whole blood in K2EDTA tubes following their own protocols. For TCRbeta analysis, collaborators shipped samples in one of three forms: frozen whole blood, isolated PBMCs, or DNA extracted from either of those sample types. The CDR3 starts with the cysteine, ends with the phenylalanine, and has 13 residues. Just the 39-base CDR3 DNA is kept, in frame starting at base 1. V is clipped by 3 bases and J by 9 bases, and the sequence between their germline boundaries is 9 bases long. The germline V gene encodes CDR1 MDHEN and CDR2 SYDVKM. The material sequenced was peripheral blood. The chain uses TRBV28 and TRBJ1-6, with no confident D gene call. This TCR was recovered from a human donor with acute or convalescent COVID-19. The donor label of this sample is uncertain. CDR3 reads: CASSFQEVSPLHF. The DNA sequence is TGTGCCAGCAGTTTCCAGGAAGTTTCACCCCTCCACTTT.